Detailed here is one T cell receptor beta chain. CDR3 length equals 14 residues. Germline lookup yields CDR1 SGHNT and CDR2 YENEEA. The junction had 3 bases not matched to a gene; V was cut back by 5 bases and J by 1 base. The data are from a study of blood T cell repertoires in COVID-19. The study recruited people aged 18 to 89 years across about two dozen US areas. In the source study's methods: Reference gene primer amplification gave nucleated cell count estimates. Clones were read by immunoSEQ multiplex PCR, and TCRdb kept only the in-frame ones, dropping some. V, J and clone size derive from that table, while D and trimming were established from the DNA sequence. The data show 150,000 to 200,000 clones, roughly 86% seen once.

The TCR was taken from a woman aged 40 to 50 in a cohort exposed to, infected with or recovered from COVID-19 (not recorded which). Sequences were obtained from PBMCs or T cells enriched from blood (not recorded which). This chain joins TRBV11-3 and TRBJ2-3; TRBD2 matches at 7 bases. The CDR3 protein is CASSGRGGTDTQYF. CDR3 sequence (DNA): TGTGCCAGCAGCGGACGGGGGGGCACAGATACGCAGTATTTT.